A single sample is the source of the 9 T cell receptor beta chains below, sequenced in a study of shared clonotypes between healthy human individuals. This table comes from immunoSEQ multiplex PCR, and its TCRdb copy is limited to in-frame clones, with some not included. The repertoire holds about 2,100,000 clones, with more than 85% as singletons. CD45RO-negative, CCR7-positively selected cells formed the naive CD8 fraction, excluding terminally differentiated effector memory CD45RA+ cells. Sequences were obtained from naive CD8+ T cells from PBMCs. These receptors all stem from a man between 18 and 35 years old in good health. Some clones in this sample may be carry-over from other donors' samples.

The V and J genes are TRBV9 and TRBJ1-2; 12 bases match TRBD1. The CDR3 is 17 amino acids. CDR1 is SGDLS, CDR2 YYNGEE, per germline. The V and J ends lost 3 bases and 8 bases, in that order; junction bases with no gene match: 14. For the CDR3, the DNA is TGTGCCAGCAGCGCTTCCGGGACAGGGGGCCTCGTAGGCGGCTACACCTTC. Encoded protein: CASSASGTGGLVGGYTF.

On this clone: Distinct nucleotide sequences in the sample also encode this CDR3. CDR3 protein: CASSTGSSYEQYF. Written as DNA, the CDR3 is TGTGCCAGCAGCACGGGAAGCTCCTACGAGCAGTACTTC. The chain recombines TRBV27 with TRBJ2-7, with a tentative D call TRBD2 (5 bases). The CDR3 runs 13 residues. Germline CDR1 and CDR2: MNHEY and SMNVEV (reference sequence). The V and J ends lost 6 bases and 0 bases respectively, with 9 bases between them.

The V gene is TRBV9, the J gene TRBJ2-2; 11 bases agree with TRBD2. CDR3 length: 18 residues. Germline assignment: CDR1 SGDLS and CDR2 YYNGEE. With V trimmed by 0 bases and J by 8 bases, 12 bases remained unmatched. The CDR3 is CASSVGGVSGRAGGELFF. As DNA, the CDR3 is TGTGCCAGCAGCGTAGGAGGGGTTAGCGGGAGGGCCGGAGGGGAGCTGTTTTTT.

The chain couples TRBV7-8 to TRBJ2-5; TRBD2 agrees at 9 bases. This CDR3 has 14 amino acids. The germline CDR1 and CDR2 sequences are SGHVS and FQNEAQ. Trimming removed 7 bases from V and 3 bases from J; junction bases left unmatched: 6. CDR3 bases: TGTGCCAGCATCTGGATAGCGGGAGAAGAGACCCAGTACTTC. It encodes CASIWIAGEETQYF.

The chain links TRBV4-2 to TRBJ2-7; 7 bases agree with TRBD2. Germline values: CDR1 LGHNA, CDR2 YNFKEQ. This CDR3 has 12 amino acids. Germline trimming cut 3 bases from V and 6 bases from J; bases unmatched to any gene: 2. The CDR3 spells CASSHIAGEQYF. The CDR3 DNA follows: TGTGCCAGCAGCCATATAGCGGGCGAGCAGTACTTC.

The V gene is TRBV7-6, the J gene TRBJ2-1, with a tentative D call TRBD2 (5 bases). Germline V lookup: CDR1 SGHVS, CDR2 FNYEAQ. Deletions cut 0 bases from V and 10 bases from J, with 19 bases between. CDR3 length: 16 residues. The CDR3 region has the DNA TGTGCCAGCAGCTTAGCTTACGAGGGTCGACTTTGGGAGCAGTTCTTC. Protein sequence: CASSLAYEGRLWEQFF.

This chain uses TRBV7-8 with TRBJ2-3; a weak D match, TRBD2 (7 bases). CDR3 length: 15 amino acids. CDR1 and CDR2 (germline): SGHVS, FQNEAQ. V lost 5 bases, J lost 2 bases, and 14 bases lay in between. The CDR3 region is CASSHSGGPTDTQYF. The DNA for the CDR3 is TGTGCCAGCAGCCACTCCGGGGGGCCCACAGATACGCAGTATTTT.

This chain connects TRBV6-5 to TRBJ1-3, with D unclear. Germline CDR1 MNHEY, CDR2 SVGAGI. This CDR3 has 15 residues. V was trimmed by 3 bases and J by 0 bases, leaving 9 bases between them. The CDR3 reads CASSYGQASGNTIYF. In DNA form, the CDR3 reads TGTGCCAGCAGTTATGGGCAGGCCTCTGGAAACACCATATATTTT.

The chain combines TRBV4-2 with TRBJ2-3; D is possibly TRBD2 (6 bases). CDR1 is LGHNA, CDR2 YNFKEQ, per germline. CDR3 length: 14 residues. V lost 3 bases and J 4 bases, leaving 11 bases between the germline ends. As DNA, the CDR3 is TGTGCCAGCAGCCAGGCGGGATCCGCAGATACGCAGTATTTT. It yields the protein CASSQAGSADTQYF.